A selection of T cell receptor beta chains follows, all from one sample in a study of cytomegalovirus exposure and HLA in healthy donors. Method: immunoSEQ multiplex PCR; TCRdb's copy keeps in-frame clones and lacks some. The table has roughly 200,000 clones, about 89% seen once. The source material was PBMCs. All receptors derive from a woman aged 18-35 years in good health and CMV-seronegative. The CDR3 runs from the conserved cysteine through the conserved F or W. Each record gives: D gene, clone size, CDR3 length, J gene, V gene, CDR3 protein, CDR3 DNA. D genes are given only for firm matches. Size values are once, few and many counts, or a class for expanded clones, and some rows have none.

D gene: TRBD1
clone size: NA
CDR3 length: 13
J gene: TRBJ2-1
V gene: TRBV9
CDR3 protein: CASSADRGNEQFF
CDR3 DNA: TGTGCCAGCAGCGCGGACAGGGGGAATGAGCAGTTCTTC

D gene: NA
clone size: NA
CDR3 length: 12
J gene: TRBJ2-1
V gene: TRBV10-3
CDR3 protein: CAISALQNEQFF
CDR3 DNA: TGTGCCATCAGTGCTCTGCAGAATGAGCAGTTCTTC

D gene: TRBD1
clone size: NA
CDR3 length: 14
J gene: TRBJ1-1
V gene: TRBV9
CDR3 protein: CASAPGQGNTEAFF
CDR3 DNA: TGTGCCAGTGCTCCGGGACAGGGGAACACTGAAGCTTTCTTT

D gene: TRBD1
clone size: NA
CDR3 length: 14
J gene: TRBJ1-5
V gene: TRBV2
CDR3 protein: CASMQGAGNQPQHF
CDR3 DNA: TGTGCCAGCATGCAGGGGGCAGGTAATCAGCCCCAGCATTTT

D gene: TRBD2
clone size: NA
CDR3 length: 16
J gene: TRBJ2-1
V gene: TRBV19
CDR3 protein: CASSIVGAGGHNEQFF
CDR3 DNA: TGTGCCAGTAGTATAGTTGGGGCGGGAGGTCACAATGAGCAGTTCTTC

D gene: TRBD2
clone size: NA
CDR3 length: 15
J gene: TRBJ2-3
V gene: TRBV7-9
CDR3 protein: CSSSLAGQGTDTQYF
CDR3 DNA: TGTTCCAGCAGCTTAGCGGGGCAGGGCACAGATACGCAGTATTTT

D gene: NA
clone size: NA
CDR3 length: 13
J gene: TRBJ1-5
V gene: TRBV29-1
CDR3 protein: CSVGWAGNQPQHF
CDR3 DNA: TGCAGCGTTGGATGGGCTGGCAATCAGCCCCAGCATTTT

D gene: TRBD1
clone size: NA
CDR3 length: 15
J gene: TRBJ1-2
V gene: TRBV18
CDR3 protein: CASSPRSGQGYGYTF
CDR3 DNA: TGTGCCAGCTCACCACGTTCAGGACAGGGCTATGGCTACACCTTC

D gene: TRBD1
clone size: once
CDR3 length: 13
J gene: TRBJ2-7
V gene: TRBV9
CDR3 protein: CASSVGTGDEQYF
CDR3 DNA: TGTGCCAGCAGCGTAGGGACAGGGGACGAGCAGTACTTC

D gene: NA
clone size: NA
CDR3 length: 14
J gene: TRBJ2-3
V gene: TRBV5-8
CDR3 protein: CASSLPGGTDTQYF
CDR3 DNA: TGTGCCAGCAGTTTACCCGGGGGCACAGATACGCAGTATTTT

D gene: TRBD2
clone size: once
CDR3 length: 14
J gene: TRBJ2-7
V gene: TRBV7-2
CDR3 protein: CASSFVTSGREQYF
CDR3 DNA: TGTGCCAGCAGCTTCGTAACTAGCGGAAGGGAGCAGTACTTC

D gene: TRBD2
clone size: NA
CDR3 length: 14
J gene: TRBJ2-1
V gene: TRBV9
CDR3 protein: CATPWREPYNEQFF
CDR3 DNA: TGTGCCACCCCCTGGCGGGAGCCCTACAATGAGCAGTTCTTC

D gene: NA
clone size: NA
CDR3 length: 12
J gene: TRBJ2-7
V gene: TRBV5-6
CDR3 protein: CASGRGGYEQYF
CDR3 DNA: TGTGCCAGCGGAAGAGGGGGCTACGAGCAGTACTTC

D gene: TRBD1
clone size: NA
CDR3 length: 15
J gene: TRBJ2-7
V gene: TRBV13
CDR3 protein: CASSFGTGSSYEQYF
CDR3 DNA: TGTGCCAGCAGCTTCGGGACAGGGAGTAGCTACGAGCAGTACTTC

D gene: NA
clone size: NA
CDR3 length: 11
J gene: TRBJ2-1
V gene: TRBV21-1
CDR3 protein: CASSRTGTQFF
CDR3 DNA: TGTGCCAGCAGCAGGACAGGGACCCAGTTCTTC

D gene: NA
clone size: NA
CDR3 length: 18
J gene: TRBJ1-1
V gene: TRBV19
CDR3 protein: CASSIIGGNIRNGDEAFF
CDR3 DNA: TGTGCCAGTAGTATTATCGGGGGGAATATTAGGAACGGGGATGAAGCTTTCTTT

D gene: NA
clone size: NA
CDR3 length: 15
J gene: TRBJ1-3
V gene: TRBV10-3
CDR3 protein: CAISEGEGDGNTIYF
CDR3 DNA: TGTGCCATCAGTGAGGGAGAAGGGGATGGAAACACCATATATTTT

D gene: NA
clone size: NA
CDR3 length: 15
J gene: TRBJ1-6
V gene: TRBV10-1
CDR3 protein: CATVRTGGRNSPLHF
CDR3 DNA: TGCGCCACCGTACGAACAGGTGGACGGAATTCACCCCTCCACTTT

D gene: NA
clone size: NA
CDR3 length: 14
J gene: TRBJ1-5
V gene: TRBV9
CDR3 protein: CASSVGGGNQPQHF
CDR3 DNA: TGTGCCAGCAGCGTAGGCGGAGGGAATCAGCCCCAGCATTTT

D gene: TRBD1
clone size: NA
CDR3 length: 12
J gene: TRBJ1-2
V gene: TRBV2
CDR3 protein: CASTGGNYGYTF
CDR3 DNA: TGTGCCAGTACAGGGGGCAACTATGGCTACACCTTC

D gene: TRBD1
clone size: NA
CDR3 length: 16
J gene: TRBJ2-7
V gene: TRBV15
CDR3 protein: CATSRLTGAVLYEQYF
CDR3 DNA: TGTGCCACCAGCAGGCTAACAGGGGCAGTCCTCTACGAGCAGTACTTC

D gene: TRBD2
clone size: NA
CDR3 length: 16
J gene: TRBJ2-5
V gene: TRBV4-3
CDR3 protein: CASSQGAGGPVETQYF
CDR3 DNA: TGCGCCAGCAGCCAAGGAGCGGGAGGGCCGGTAGAGACCCAGTACTTC

D gene: NA
clone size: NA
CDR3 length: 10
J gene: TRBJ2-1
V gene: TRBV29-1
CDR3 protein: CSVIVNEQFF
CDR3 DNA: TGCAGCGTTATCGTCAATGAGCAGTTCTTC

D gene: TRBD2
clone size: NA
CDR3 length: 12
J gene: TRBJ2-7
V gene: TRBV30
CDR3 protein: CAWKGTSYEQYF
CDR3 DNA: TGTGCCTGGAAGGGGACTAGCTACGAGCAGTACTTC

D gene: NA
clone size: once
CDR3 length: 13
J gene: TRBJ2-1
V gene: TRBV4-1
CDR3 protein: CASSPLGVYEQFF
CDR3 DNA: TGCGCCAGCAGCCCGCTTGGAGTCTATGAGCAGTTCTTC

D gene: TRBD2
clone size: NA
CDR3 length: 16
J gene: TRBJ2-1
V gene: TRBV6-5
CDR3 protein: CASSYSTSASYNEQFF
CDR3 DNA: TGTGCCAGCAGTTATTCGACTAGCGCATCCTACAATGAGCAGTTCTTC

D gene: TRBD2
clone size: NA
CDR3 length: 17
J gene: TRBJ2-1
V gene: TRBV5-1
CDR3 protein: CASSPQLAGGIKDEQFF
CDR3 DNA: TGCGCCAGCAGCCCACAACTAGCGGGGGGTATTAAAGATGAGCAGTTCTTC

D gene: NA
clone size: NA
CDR3 length: 18
J gene: TRBJ1-2
V gene: TRBV25-1
CDR3 protein: CASSEYLLLDLGNYGYTF
CDR3 DNA: TGTGCCAGCAGTGAATATCTCTTACTTGACCTCGGGAACTATGGCTACACCTTC

D gene: NA
clone size: NA
CDR3 length: 13
J gene: TRBJ2-7
V gene: TRBV5-4
CDR3 protein: CASSKGVSYEQYF
CDR3 DNA: TGTGCCAGCAGTAAGGGAGTCTCCTACGAGCAGTACTTC

D gene: TRBD2
clone size: once
CDR3 length: 14
J gene: TRBJ2-7
V gene: TRBV18
CDR3 protein: CASSPPGLDYEQYF
CDR3 DNA: TGTGCCAGCTCACCCCCGGGACTAGACTACGAGCAGTACTTC

D gene: TRBD2
clone size: NA
CDR3 length: 18
J gene: TRBJ2-3
V gene: TRBV5-6
CDR3 protein: CASSRPGTSGSRTDTQYF
CDR3 DNA: TGTGCCAGCAGCCGACCCGGGACTAGCGGGAGTAGGACAGATACGCAGTATTTT

D gene: NA
clone size: NA
CDR3 length: 11
J gene: TRBJ2-1
V gene: TRBV20-1
CDR3 protein: CSASAANEQFF
CDR3 DNA: TGCAGTGCTAGTGCCGCGAATGAGCAGTTCTTC

D gene: TRBD1
clone size: NA
CDR3 length: 15
J gene: TRBJ2-1
V gene: TRBV5-1
CDR3 protein: CASSPGQGWDNEQFF
CDR3 DNA: TGCGCCAGCAGCCCGGGACAGGGTTGGGATAATGAGCAGTTCTTC

D gene: TRBD1
clone size: NA
CDR3 length: 15
J gene: TRBJ2-2
V gene: TRBV5-4
CDR3 protein: CASSLGQGNTGELFF
CDR3 DNA: TGTGCCAGCAGCCTAGGACAGGGTAACACCGGGGAGCTGTTTTTT

D gene: NA
clone size: NA
CDR3 length: 17
J gene: TRBJ2-2
V gene: TRBV5-1
CDR3 protein: CASSFDLGSLPTGELFF
CDR3 DNA: TGCGCCAGCAGTTTTGATCTGGGCTCCCTGCCCACCGGGGAGCTGTTTTTT

D gene: NA
clone size: NA
CDR3 length: 17
J gene: TRBJ1-1
V gene: TRBV5-6
CDR3 protein: CASSYWVGVWVNTEAFF
CDR3 DNA: TGTGCCAGCAGCTACTGGGTCGGAGTTTGGGTGAACACTGAAGCTTTCTTT

D gene: TRBD1
clone size: NA
CDR3 length: 14
J gene: TRBJ2-7
V gene: TRBV27
CDR3 protein: CATGPGTGDYEQYF
CDR3 DNA: TGTGCCACCGGCCCCGGGACAGGGGATTACGAGCAGTACTTC

D gene: TRBD2
clone size: NA
CDR3 length: 18
J gene: TRBJ2-7
V gene: TRBV4-2
CDR3 protein: CASSPRGEVNNSSYEQYF
CDR3 DNA: TGTGCCAGCAGCCCCCGGGGGGAAGTAAATAACAGCTCCTACGAGCAGTACTTC

D gene: NA
clone size: NA
CDR3 length: 14
J gene: TRBJ2-7
V gene: TRBV5-1
CDR3 protein: CASSLGRDAYEQYF
CDR3 DNA: TGCGCCAGCAGCTTGGGGCGGGATGCCTACGAGCAGTACTTC

D gene: NA
clone size: NA
CDR3 length: 15
J gene: TRBJ1-2
V gene: TRBV9
CDR3 protein: CASSVGGVDRSGYTF
CDR3 DNA: TGTGCCAGCAGCGTAGGGGGAGTTGACAGGTCTGGCTACACCTTC

D gene: NA
clone size: NA
CDR3 length: 13
J gene: TRBJ2-3
V gene: TRBV4-3
CDR3 protein: CASSQDFGGTQYF
CDR3 DNA: TGCGCCAGCAGCCAAGACTTCGGAGGTACGCAGTATTTT

D gene: TRBD1
clone size: few
CDR3 length: 14
J gene: TRBJ1-2
V gene: TRBV7-2
CDR3 protein: CASSRTGFNYGYTF
CDR3 DNA: TGTGCCAGCAGCCGGACAGGGTTTAACTATGGCTACACCTTC

D gene: NA
clone size: NA
CDR3 length: 16
J gene: TRBJ1-4
V gene: TRBV30
CDR3 protein: CAWNGISGISNEKLFF
CDR3 DNA: TGTGCCTGGAATGGGATTTCGGGGATCTCTAATGAAAAACTGTTTTTT

D gene: NA
clone size: NA
CDR3 length: 15
J gene: TRBJ2-1
V gene: TRBV7-9
CDR3 protein: CASSSLVTGGNEQFF
CDR3 DNA: TGTGCCAGCAGCTCCCTAGTTACGGGGGGCAACGAGCAGTTCTTC

D gene: TRBD1
clone size: NA
CDR3 length: 18
J gene: TRBJ2-6
V gene: TRBV5-1
CDR3 protein: CASSRTRDRSSGANVLTF
CDR3 DNA: TGCGCCAGCAGCCGCACCCGGGACAGAAGCTCTGGGGCCAACGTCCTGACTTTC

D gene: TRBD1
clone size: NA
CDR3 length: 15
J gene: TRBJ2-7
V gene: TRBV18
CDR3 protein: CASSPRQGSSYEQYF
CDR3 DNA: TGTGCCAGCTCACCACGACAGGGGAGCTCCTACGAGCAGTACTTC

D gene: NA
clone size: NA
CDR3 length: 15
J gene: TRBJ1-3
V gene: TRBV2
CDR3 protein: CASSVGSFLGNTIYF
CDR3 DNA: TGTGCCAGCAGCGTCGGGTCCTTCCTAGGAAACACCATATATTTT

D gene: TRBD1
clone size: NA
CDR3 length: 15
J gene: TRBJ2-7
V gene: TRBV7-9
CDR3 protein: CSSSPDRGLAYEQYF
CDR3 DNA: TGTTCCAGCAGCCCCGACAGGGGTTTGGCCTACGAGCAGTACTTC

D gene: NA
clone size: NA
CDR3 length: 17
J gene: TRBJ1-6
V gene: TRBV4-3
CDR3 protein: CASSQDLGREYNSPLHF
CDR3 DNA: TGCGCCAGCAGCCAAGACCTCGGACGGGAATATAATTCACCCCTCCACTTT

D gene: NA
clone size: NA
CDR3 length: 13
J gene: TRBJ2-7
V gene: TRBV25-1
CDR3 protein: CASSVNKPNEQYF
CDR3 DNA: TGTGCCAGCAGTGTTAATAAGCCCAACGAGCAGTACTTC

D gene: TRBD2
clone size: few
CDR3 length: 17
J gene: TRBJ2-3
V gene: TRBV7-2
CDR3 protein: CASSSGTSGTSTDTQYF
CDR3 DNA: TGTGCCAGCAGCTCCGGGACTAGCGGGACTAGCACAGATACGCAGTATTTT

D gene: NA
clone size: few
CDR3 length: 14
J gene: TRBJ1-3
V gene: TRBV5-4
CDR3 protein: CASSWDNSGNTIYF
CDR3 DNA: TGTGCCAGCAGCTGGGACAACTCTGGAAACACCATATATTTT

D gene: TRBD1
clone size: NA
CDR3 length: 14
J gene: TRBJ1-1
V gene: TRBV5-1
CDR3 protein: CASSMGQSGTEAFF
CDR3 DNA: TGCGCCAGCAGCATGGGACAGTCTGGAACTGAAGCTTTCTTT

D gene: NA
clone size: once
CDR3 length: 15
J gene: TRBJ1-1
V gene: TRBV9
CDR3 protein: CASSVSPGQSTEAFF
CDR3 DNA: TGTGCCAGCAGCGTCTCCCCAGGGCAGAGCACTGAAGCTTTCTTT